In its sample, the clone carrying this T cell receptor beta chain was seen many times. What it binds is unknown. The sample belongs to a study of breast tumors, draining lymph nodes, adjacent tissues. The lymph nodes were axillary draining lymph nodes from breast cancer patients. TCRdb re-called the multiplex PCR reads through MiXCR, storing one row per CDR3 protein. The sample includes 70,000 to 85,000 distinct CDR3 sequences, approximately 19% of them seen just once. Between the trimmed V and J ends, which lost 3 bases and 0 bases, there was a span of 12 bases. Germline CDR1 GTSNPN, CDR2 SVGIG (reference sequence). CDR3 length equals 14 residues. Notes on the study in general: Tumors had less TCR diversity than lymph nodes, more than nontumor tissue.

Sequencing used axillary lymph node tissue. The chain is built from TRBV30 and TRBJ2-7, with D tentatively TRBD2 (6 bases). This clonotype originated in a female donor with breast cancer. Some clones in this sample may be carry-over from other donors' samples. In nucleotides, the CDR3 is TGTGCCTGGAGCGAGGGCGGGACCTCCTACGAGCAGTACTTC. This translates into CAWSEGGTSYEQYF.